The source of this T cell receptor (beta chain) is a study of T cells in Graves' hyperthyroidism and ophthalmopathy. Researchers took RNA transcripts and amplified the TCR beta CDR3 regions from them. The HTBI primer set was used in a first-round RT-PCR of the TCR CDR3. TCRdb reanalysed the multiplex PCR reads using MiXCR and keeps one entry per CDR3 protein. This table holds roughly 570,000 distinct CDR3 sequences, more than 45% found once. The CDR3 runs to 14 residues. Germline-derived CDR1 and CDR2 are MNHNY and SVGAGI (reference sequence). V was cut by 7 bases and J by 7 bases, with 16 bases left in between.

The receptor was derived from an adult woman with Graves' disease, either hyperthyroidism or ophthalmopathy (not recorded which). The V and J genes are TRBV6-6 and TRBJ1-4, with D uncertain. What was sequenced was peripheral blood or thyroid tissue (not recorded which). The chain's CDR3 is CASTSTGLGEKLFF. CDR3 nucleotides: TGTGCCAGCACCTCAACCGGGTTGGGTGAAAAACTGTTTTTT.